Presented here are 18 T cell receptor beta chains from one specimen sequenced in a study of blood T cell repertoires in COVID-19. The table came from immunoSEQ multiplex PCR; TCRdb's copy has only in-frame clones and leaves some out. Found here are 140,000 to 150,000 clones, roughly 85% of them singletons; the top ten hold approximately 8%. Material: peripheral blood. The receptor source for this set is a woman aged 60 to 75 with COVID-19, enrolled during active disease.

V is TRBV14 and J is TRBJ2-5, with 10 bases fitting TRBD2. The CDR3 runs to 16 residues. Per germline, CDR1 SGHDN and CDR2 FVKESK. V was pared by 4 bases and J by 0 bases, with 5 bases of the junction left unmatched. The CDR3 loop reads CASSPLLAGYQETQYF. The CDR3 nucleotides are TGTGCCAGCAGCCCTTTACTAGCGGGGTACCAAGAGACCCAGTACTTC.

This chain's CDR3 is CASRKQGAKGNQPQHF. The CDR3 DNA reads as TGTGCCAGCAGGAAACAGGGGGCGAAGGGCAATCAGCCCCAGCATTTT. The V call is TRBV27, the J call TRBJ1-5; TRBD1 matches 9 bases. Losses at the gene ends were 6 bases for V and 2 bases for J; bases not matched to a gene: 8. Germline V CDR1 and CDR2: MNHEY, SMNVEV (reference sequence). The CDR3 spans 16 residues.

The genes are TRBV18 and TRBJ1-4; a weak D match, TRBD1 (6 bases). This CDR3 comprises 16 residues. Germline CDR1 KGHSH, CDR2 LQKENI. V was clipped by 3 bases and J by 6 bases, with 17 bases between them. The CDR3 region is CASSPDRDTNYEKLFF. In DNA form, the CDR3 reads TGTGCCAGCTCACCGGACCGGGACACCAACTATGAAAAACTGTTTTTT.

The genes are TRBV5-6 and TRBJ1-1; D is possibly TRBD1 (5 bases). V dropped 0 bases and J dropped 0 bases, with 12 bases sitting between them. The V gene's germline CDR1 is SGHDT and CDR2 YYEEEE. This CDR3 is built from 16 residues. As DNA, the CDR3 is TGTGCCAGCAGCTTGGATATAGGGGCCTTGAACACTGAAGCTTTCTTT. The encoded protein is CASSLDIGALNTEAFF. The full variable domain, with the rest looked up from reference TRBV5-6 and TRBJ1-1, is DAGVTQSPTHLIKTRGQQVTLRCSPKSGHDTVSWYQQALGQGPQFIFQYYEEEERQRGNFPDRFSGHQFPNYSSELNVNALLLGDSALYLCASSLDIGALNTEAFFGQGTRLTVV.

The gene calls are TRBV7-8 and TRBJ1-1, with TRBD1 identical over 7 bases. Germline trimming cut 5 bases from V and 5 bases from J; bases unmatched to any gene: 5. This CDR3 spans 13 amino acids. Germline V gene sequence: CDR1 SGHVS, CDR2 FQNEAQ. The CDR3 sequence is CASSPVTGTEAFF. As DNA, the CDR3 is TGTGCCAGCAGCCCCGTGACAGGGACTGAAGCTTTCTTT.

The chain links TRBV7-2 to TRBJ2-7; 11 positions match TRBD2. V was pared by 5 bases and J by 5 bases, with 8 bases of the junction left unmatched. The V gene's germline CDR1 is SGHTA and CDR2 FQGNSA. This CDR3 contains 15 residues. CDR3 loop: CASSRASGGRNEQYF. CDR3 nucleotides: TGTGCCAGCAGCCGGGCTAGCGGGGGGCGAAACGAGCAGTACTTC.

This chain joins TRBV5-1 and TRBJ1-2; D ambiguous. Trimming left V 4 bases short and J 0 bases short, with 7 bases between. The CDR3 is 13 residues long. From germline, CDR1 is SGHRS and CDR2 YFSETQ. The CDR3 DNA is TGCGCCAGCAGCCCGACATCTAACTATGGCTACACCTTC. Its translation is CASSPTSNYGYTF. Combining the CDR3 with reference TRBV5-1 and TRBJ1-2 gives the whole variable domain KAGVTQTPRYLIKTRGQQVTLSCSPISGHRSVSWYQQTPGQGLQFLFEYFSETQRNKGNFPGRFSGRQFSNSRSEMNVSTLELGDSALYLCASSPTSNYGYTFGSGTRLTVV.

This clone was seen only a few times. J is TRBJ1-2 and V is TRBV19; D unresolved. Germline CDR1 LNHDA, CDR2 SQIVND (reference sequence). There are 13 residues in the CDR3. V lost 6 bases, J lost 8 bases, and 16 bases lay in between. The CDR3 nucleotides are TGTGCCAGTAGGGTAGCCTTCCCCGGCGGCTACACCTTC. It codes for CASRVAFPGGYTF. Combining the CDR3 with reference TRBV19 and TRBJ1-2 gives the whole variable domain DGGITQSPKYLFRKEGQNVTLSCEQNLNHDAMYWYRQDPGQGLRLIYYSQIVNDFQKGDIAEGYSVSREKKESFPLTVTSAQKNPTAFYLCASRVAFPGGYTFGSGTRLTVV.

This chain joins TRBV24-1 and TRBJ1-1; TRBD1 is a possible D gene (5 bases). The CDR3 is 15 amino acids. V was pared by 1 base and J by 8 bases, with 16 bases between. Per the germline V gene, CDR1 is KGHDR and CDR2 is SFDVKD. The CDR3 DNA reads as TGTGCCACCAGTGATTTCTCACGCTGTAACAGGGAAGCTTTCTTT. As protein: CATSDFSRCNREAFF.

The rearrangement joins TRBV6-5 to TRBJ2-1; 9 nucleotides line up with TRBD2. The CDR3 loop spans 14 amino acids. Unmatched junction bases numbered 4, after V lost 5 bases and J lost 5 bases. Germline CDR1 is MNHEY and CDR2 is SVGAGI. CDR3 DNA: TGTGCCAGCAGTATCCTAGCGGGGAACAATGAGCAGTTCTTC. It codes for CASSILAGNNEQFF.

The CDR3 nucleotides read TGTGCCACCAGTGATCACGACAGGGATTACAATGAGCAGTTCTTC. As protein: CATSDHDRDYNEQFF. The chain combines TRBV24-1 with TRBJ2-1; 7 nucleotides line up with TRBD1. The V gene end was trimmed by 3 bases and the J gene end by 4 bases; junction bases not matched to a gene: 5. The CDR3 is 15 residues long. The germline V gene has CDR1 KGHDR and CDR2 SFDVKD.

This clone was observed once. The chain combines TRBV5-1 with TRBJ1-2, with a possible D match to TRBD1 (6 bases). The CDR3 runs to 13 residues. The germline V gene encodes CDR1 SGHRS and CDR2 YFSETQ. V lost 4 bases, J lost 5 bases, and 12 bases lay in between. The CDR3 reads CASSPSTGYGYTF. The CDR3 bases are TGCGCCAGCAGCCCTTCTACAGGGTATGGCTACACCTTC.

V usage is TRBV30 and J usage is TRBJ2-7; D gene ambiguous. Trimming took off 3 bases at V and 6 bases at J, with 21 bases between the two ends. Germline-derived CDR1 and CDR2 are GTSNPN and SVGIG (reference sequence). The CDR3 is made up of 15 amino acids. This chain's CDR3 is CAWRSPLSVATEQYF. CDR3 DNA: TGTGCCTGGAGATCACCGCTCTCAGTGGCCACCGAGCAGTACTTC.

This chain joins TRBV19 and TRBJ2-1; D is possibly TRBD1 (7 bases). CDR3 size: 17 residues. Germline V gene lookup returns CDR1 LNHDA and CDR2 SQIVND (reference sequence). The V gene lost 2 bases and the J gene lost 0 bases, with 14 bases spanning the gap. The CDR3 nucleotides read TGTGCCAGTAGTATACCCCAGGGGGGCCCCTCCTACAATGAGCAGTTCTTC. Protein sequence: CASSIPQGGPSYNEQFF.

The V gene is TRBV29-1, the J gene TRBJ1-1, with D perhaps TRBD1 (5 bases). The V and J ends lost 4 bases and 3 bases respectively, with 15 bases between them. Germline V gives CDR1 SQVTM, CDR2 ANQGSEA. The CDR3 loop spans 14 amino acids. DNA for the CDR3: TGCAGCGTTGTAAGGGCAGGGAGGGACACTGAAGCTTTCTTT. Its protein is CSVVRAGRDTEAFF.

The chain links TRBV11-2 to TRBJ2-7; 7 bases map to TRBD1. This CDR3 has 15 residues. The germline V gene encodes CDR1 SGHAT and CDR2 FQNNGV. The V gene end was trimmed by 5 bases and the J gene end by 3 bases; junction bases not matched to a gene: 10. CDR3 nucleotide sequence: TGTGCCAGCAGCCCTAATGACAGGGCCCTCTACGAGCAGTACTTC. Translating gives CASSPNDRALYEQYF.

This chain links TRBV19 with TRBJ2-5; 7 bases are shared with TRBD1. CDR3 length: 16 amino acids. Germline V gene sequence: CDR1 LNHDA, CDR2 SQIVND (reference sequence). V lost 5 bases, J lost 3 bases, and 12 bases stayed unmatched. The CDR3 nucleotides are TGTGCCAGTAGTGTACACGAAAGGGGGCTTAAAGAGACCCAGTACTTC. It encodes CASSVHERGLKETQYF. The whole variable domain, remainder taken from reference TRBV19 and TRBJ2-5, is DGGITQSPKYLFRKEGQNVTLSCEQNLNHDAMYWYRQDPGQGLRLIYYSQIVNDFQKGDIAEGYSVSREKKESFPLTVTSAQKNPTAFYLCASSVHERGLKETQYFGPGTRLLVL.

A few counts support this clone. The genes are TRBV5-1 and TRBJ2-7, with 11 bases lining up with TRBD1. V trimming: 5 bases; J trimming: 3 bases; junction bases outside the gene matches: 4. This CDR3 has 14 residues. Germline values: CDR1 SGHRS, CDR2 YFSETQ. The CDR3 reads CASRTGTGGYEQYF. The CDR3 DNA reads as TGCGCCAGCAGAACTGGGACAGGGGGCTACGAGCAGTACTTC.